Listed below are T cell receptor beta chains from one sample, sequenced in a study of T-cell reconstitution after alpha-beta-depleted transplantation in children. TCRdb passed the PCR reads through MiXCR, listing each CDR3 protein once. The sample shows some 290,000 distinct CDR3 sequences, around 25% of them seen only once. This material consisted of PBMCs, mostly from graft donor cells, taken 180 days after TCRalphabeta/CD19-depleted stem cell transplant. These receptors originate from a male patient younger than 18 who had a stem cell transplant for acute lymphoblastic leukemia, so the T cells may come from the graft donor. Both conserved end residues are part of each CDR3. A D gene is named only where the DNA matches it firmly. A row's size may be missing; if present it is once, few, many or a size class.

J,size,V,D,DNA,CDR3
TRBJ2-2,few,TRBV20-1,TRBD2,TGCAGTGCTAGACTAGCGGGAAGGGGTTGGGGCGGGGAGCTGTTTTTT,CSARLAGRGWGGELFF
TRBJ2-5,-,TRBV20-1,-,TGCAGTGCCCTGATACAGGGTCCAGAGACCCAGTACTTC,CSALIQGPETQYF
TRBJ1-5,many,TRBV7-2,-,TGTGCCAGCAGCTTGCGGGCAGGGAGTGCCAATCAGCCCCAGCATTTT,CASSLRAGSANQPQHF
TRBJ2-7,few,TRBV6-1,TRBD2,TGTGCCAGCAGTCCGACTAGCGTAGCGTCCTACGAGCAGTACTTC,CASSPTSVASYEQYF
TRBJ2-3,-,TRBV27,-,TGTGCCAGCGGAATAATGTCCTATAGCACAGATACGCAGTATTTT,CASGIMSYSTDTQYF
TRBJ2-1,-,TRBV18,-,TGTGCCAGCTCACCACCTCCTAACAGCAATGAGCAGTTCTTC,CASSPPPNSNEQFF
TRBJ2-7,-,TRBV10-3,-,TGTGCCATCAGTGTCGACGGATTGGTCTACGAGCAGTACTTC,CAISVDGLVYEQYF
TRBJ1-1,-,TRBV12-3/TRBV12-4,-,TGTGCCAGCAGCGGTAATAGGGGGTTGACTGAAGCTTTCTTT,CASSGNRGLTEAFF
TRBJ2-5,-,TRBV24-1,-,TGTGCCACCAGTGATTCGGGACCTGGGGAGACCCAGTACTTC,CATSDSGPGETQYF
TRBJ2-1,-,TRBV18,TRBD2,TGTGCCAGCTCACCGGGGACTAGCGGGAGTCCCTTTCTTTTGTCCTACAATGAGCAGTTCTTC,CASSPGTSGSPFLLSYNEQFF
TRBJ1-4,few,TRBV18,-,TGTGCCAGCTCACCGACCTTGCCGGCAACTAATGAAAAACTGTTTTTT,CASSPTLPATNEKLFF
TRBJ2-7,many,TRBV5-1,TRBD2,TGTGCCAGCAGCTTAGGCGGGAGCTCCTACGAGCAGTACTTC,CASSLGGSSYEQYF
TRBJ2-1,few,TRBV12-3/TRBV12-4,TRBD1,TGTGCCAGCAGTTCGGGGTTGGGGACAGGGGGCTTCGGTGGGTTCTTC,CASSSGLGTGGFGGFF
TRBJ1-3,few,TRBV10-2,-,TGCGCCAGCCGGGCTGGAAACACCATATATTTT,CASRAGNTIYF
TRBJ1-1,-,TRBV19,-,TGTGCCAGCTTGGACAGCGAAGCTTTCTTT,CASLDSEAFF
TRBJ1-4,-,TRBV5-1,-,TGCGCCAGCGCCCGCAACCGCGGAGGTGAAAAACTGTTTTTT,CASARNRGGEKLFF
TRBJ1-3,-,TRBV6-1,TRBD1,TGTGCCAGCAGTGAAAATCCACAGGGGACTGGAAACACCATATATTTT,CASSENPQGTGNTIYF
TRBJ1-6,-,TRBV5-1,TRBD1,TGCGCCAGCAGCGGAGGGACAGGTTATAATTCACCCCTCCACTTT,CASSGGTGYNSPLHF
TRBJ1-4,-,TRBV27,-,TGTGCCAGCAGTCAGACGTCGGGGGAAAAACTGTTTTTT,CASSQTSGEKLFF
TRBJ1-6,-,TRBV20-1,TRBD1,TGCAGTGCTTGGGACAGGCGCCATAATTCACCCCTCCACTTT,CSAWDRRHNSPLHF
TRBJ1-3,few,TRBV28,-,TGTGCCAGCAGTTCCACGACAGCGAGCTCTGGAAACACCATATATTTT,CASSSTTASSGNTIYF
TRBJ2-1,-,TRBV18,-,TGTGCCAGCTCACCACCGGGCCTCAATGAGCAGTTCTTC,CASSPPGLNEQFF
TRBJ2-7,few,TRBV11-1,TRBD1,TGTGCCAGCAGCTTAGCGCCGACAGGGACCTACGAGCAGTACTTC,CASSLAPTGTYEQYF
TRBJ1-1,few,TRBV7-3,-,TGTGCCAGCAGCCTGATGGGGGGTTCGAGGAACACTGAAGCTTTCTTT,CASSLMGGSRNTEAFF
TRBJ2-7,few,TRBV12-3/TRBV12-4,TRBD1,TGTGCCAGCAGTTTCGACAGGGGGAACGAGCAGTACTTC,CASSFDRGNEQYF
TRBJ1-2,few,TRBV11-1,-,TGTGCCAGCAGCCCCAGGGTGGGATTTCATGGCTACACCTTC,CASSPRVGFHGYTF
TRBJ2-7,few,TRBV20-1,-,TGCAGTGCTAGAGAATGGTCGGGCTACGAGCAGTACTTC,CSAREWSGYEQYF
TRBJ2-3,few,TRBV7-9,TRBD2,TGTGCCAGCAGCGGGGGAAGCGGGAGGATAAGAGATACGCAGTATTTT,CASSGGSGRIRDTQYF
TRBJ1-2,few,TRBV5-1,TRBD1,TGCGCCAGCAGGACGGGACAGCTCTATGGCTACACCTTC,CASRTGQLYGYTF
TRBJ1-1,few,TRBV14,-,TGTGCCAGCAGCCAAGATTGGAACACTGAAGCTTTCTTT,CASSQDWNTEAFF
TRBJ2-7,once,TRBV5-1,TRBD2,TGCGCCAGCAGCTTTCCCAACCTAGCGGGAGTGGGGGAGCAGTACTTC,CASSFPNLAGVGEQYF
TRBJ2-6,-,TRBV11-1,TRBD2,TGTGCCAGCAGCTTGGGAATACTAGCGGGGGACTCTGGGGCCAACGTCCTGACTTTC,CASSLGILAGDSGANVLTF
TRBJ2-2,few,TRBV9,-,TGTGCCAGCAGCCCGGGCCCGCGGGGGCTGTTTTTT,CASSPGPRGLFF
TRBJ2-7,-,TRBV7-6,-,TGTGCCAGCGGGATTGGCCTTTACGAGCAGTACTTC,CASGIGLYEQYF
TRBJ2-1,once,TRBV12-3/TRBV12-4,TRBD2,TGTGCCAGCAGGCTAGCGGGAGGGGGTGAGCAGTTCTTC,CASRLAGGGEQFF
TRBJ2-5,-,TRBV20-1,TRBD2,TGCAGTGCTAGAGCCGGCAGAGCGGGGGCTCAAGAGACCCAGTACTTC,CSARAGRAGAQETQYF
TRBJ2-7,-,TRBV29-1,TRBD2,TGCAGCGCTCGTAGCGGGAACTCCTACGAGCAGTACTTC,CSARSGNSYEQYF
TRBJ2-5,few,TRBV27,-,TGTGCCAGCAGCCGGGGGACAGCTGACTTTAAAGAGACCCAGTACTTC,CASSRGTADFKETQYF
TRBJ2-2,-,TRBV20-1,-,TGCAGTGTTACGGGCCCATCGAACACCGGGGAGCTGTTTTTT,CSVTGPSNTGELFF
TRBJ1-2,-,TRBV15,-,TGTGCCACCAGCAGAGAAAGGTTTAAGGCCGGCTACACCTTC,CATSRERFKAGYTF
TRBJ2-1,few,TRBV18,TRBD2,TGTGCCAGCTCACTCCAGGGACTAGCGGGATCTGAGCAGTTCTTC,CASSLQGLAGSEQFF